The present T cell receptor beta chain was sequenced within a study of OX40 agonist ivuxolimab in advanced cancers. The table came from immunoSEQ multiplex PCR; TCRdb's copy has only in-frame clones and leaves some out. The table records about 72,000 clones, 81% of them present only once. The CDR3 runs 13 residues. The ends were cut back, 4 bases at V and 5 bases at J, with 11 bases in the middle. Germline V gene lookup returns CDR1 LNHDA and CDR2 SQIVND (reference sequence). This sequence originates from an adult with an advanced solid tumor such as melanoma, head and neck, liver or kidney cancer. The chain has TRBV19 and TRBJ1-1; no clear D. Sequences were derived from CD4+ or CD8+ T cells sorted from blood, sampled in a trial of the OX40 agonist ivuxolimab. CDR3 sequence: CASSTMDGTEAFF. The CDR3 nucleotides read TGTGCCAGTAGTACGATGGACGGGACTGAAGCTTTCTTT.